The T cell receptor beta chain under discussion was sequenced for a study of blood T cell repertoires in COVID-19 (dated by TCRdb to the early 2020s). For the study in its entirety: Samples covering the acute and convalescent phases of COVID-19 were provided by collaborators in the United States, Italy and Spain. Samples were obtained from the ongoing ImmuneRACE study (first 160 participants) and from 950 to 1,500 subjects provided by 6 global collaborators. The dataset comprised deeply sampled blood TCRbeta repertoires from subjects exposed to, actively infected with, or recovered from COVID-19. The repertoires were made available in a free public database intended to serve as a resource for research on the immune response to SARS-CoV-2. HLA class I and class II types, where available, came from metadata supplied by the sample provider rather than from assay-based typing. The sample metadata nearly always contained a de-identified subject ID, COVID-19 status, age in years and sex. The material from the prospective study consisted of cDNA or gDNA derived from T cells, B-cell-depleted T cells, or PBMCs.

TCRbeta CDR3 regions were amplified from genomic DNA by means of the immunoSEQ Assay, a bias-controlled multiplex PCR. Concerning the study's data processing: Within the assay, amplification of reference gene primers was used to estimate how many nucleated cells each sample contained. Sequence reads were collapsed and filtered to measure the absolute abundance of every unique TCRbeta CDR3 rearrangement. For each sample, productive Simpson clonality was calculated as the square root of Simpson's diversity index across productive rearrangements. What TCRdb holds here is the immuneACCESS table cut down to in-frame rearrangements. Part of the clones is not present; checked against another copy, under half of the missing clones reflect an unresolved V gene, and the others are unexplained. Clone size and V and J calls were adopted from that table, with D and trimming inferred from the DNA. The sample records approximately 210,000 clones, 88% of which are singletons. The ten largest clones represent approximately 4.4% of the sample.

Clipping removes 5 bases from V and 3 bases from J, with 9 as the unmatched junction base count. Its CDR3 holds 15 amino acids, cysteine through phenylalanine. The kept DNA is CDR3 alone, 45 bases in frame from the first base. CDR1 and CDR2 are read off the germline V gene (reference sequence) as MNHEY and SMNVEV. Each collaborating institution followed its own protocols to collect whole blood in K2EDTA tubes. Collaborator samples were shipped for TCRbeta analysis as frozen whole blood, isolated PBMCs, or DNA extracted from either sample type. Results the study describes overall, beyond this receptor: Clinical and demographic metadata were provided uncurated, with the amount varying by source and participant.

A note on this clone: This receptor's antigen is unknown. No much larger clonotype is one base removed from it; base qualities were not supplied.

Source material: peripheral blood. The source of this sequence is a human donor in a cohort sampled during active COVID-19. This chain joins TRBV27 to TRBJ1-2; TRBD1 lines up with 7 middle nucleotides. The CDR3 corresponds to CASSKRQGWDYGYTF. The nucleotide sequence reads TGTGCCAGCAGTAAACGACAGGGATGGGACTATGGCTACACCTTC.